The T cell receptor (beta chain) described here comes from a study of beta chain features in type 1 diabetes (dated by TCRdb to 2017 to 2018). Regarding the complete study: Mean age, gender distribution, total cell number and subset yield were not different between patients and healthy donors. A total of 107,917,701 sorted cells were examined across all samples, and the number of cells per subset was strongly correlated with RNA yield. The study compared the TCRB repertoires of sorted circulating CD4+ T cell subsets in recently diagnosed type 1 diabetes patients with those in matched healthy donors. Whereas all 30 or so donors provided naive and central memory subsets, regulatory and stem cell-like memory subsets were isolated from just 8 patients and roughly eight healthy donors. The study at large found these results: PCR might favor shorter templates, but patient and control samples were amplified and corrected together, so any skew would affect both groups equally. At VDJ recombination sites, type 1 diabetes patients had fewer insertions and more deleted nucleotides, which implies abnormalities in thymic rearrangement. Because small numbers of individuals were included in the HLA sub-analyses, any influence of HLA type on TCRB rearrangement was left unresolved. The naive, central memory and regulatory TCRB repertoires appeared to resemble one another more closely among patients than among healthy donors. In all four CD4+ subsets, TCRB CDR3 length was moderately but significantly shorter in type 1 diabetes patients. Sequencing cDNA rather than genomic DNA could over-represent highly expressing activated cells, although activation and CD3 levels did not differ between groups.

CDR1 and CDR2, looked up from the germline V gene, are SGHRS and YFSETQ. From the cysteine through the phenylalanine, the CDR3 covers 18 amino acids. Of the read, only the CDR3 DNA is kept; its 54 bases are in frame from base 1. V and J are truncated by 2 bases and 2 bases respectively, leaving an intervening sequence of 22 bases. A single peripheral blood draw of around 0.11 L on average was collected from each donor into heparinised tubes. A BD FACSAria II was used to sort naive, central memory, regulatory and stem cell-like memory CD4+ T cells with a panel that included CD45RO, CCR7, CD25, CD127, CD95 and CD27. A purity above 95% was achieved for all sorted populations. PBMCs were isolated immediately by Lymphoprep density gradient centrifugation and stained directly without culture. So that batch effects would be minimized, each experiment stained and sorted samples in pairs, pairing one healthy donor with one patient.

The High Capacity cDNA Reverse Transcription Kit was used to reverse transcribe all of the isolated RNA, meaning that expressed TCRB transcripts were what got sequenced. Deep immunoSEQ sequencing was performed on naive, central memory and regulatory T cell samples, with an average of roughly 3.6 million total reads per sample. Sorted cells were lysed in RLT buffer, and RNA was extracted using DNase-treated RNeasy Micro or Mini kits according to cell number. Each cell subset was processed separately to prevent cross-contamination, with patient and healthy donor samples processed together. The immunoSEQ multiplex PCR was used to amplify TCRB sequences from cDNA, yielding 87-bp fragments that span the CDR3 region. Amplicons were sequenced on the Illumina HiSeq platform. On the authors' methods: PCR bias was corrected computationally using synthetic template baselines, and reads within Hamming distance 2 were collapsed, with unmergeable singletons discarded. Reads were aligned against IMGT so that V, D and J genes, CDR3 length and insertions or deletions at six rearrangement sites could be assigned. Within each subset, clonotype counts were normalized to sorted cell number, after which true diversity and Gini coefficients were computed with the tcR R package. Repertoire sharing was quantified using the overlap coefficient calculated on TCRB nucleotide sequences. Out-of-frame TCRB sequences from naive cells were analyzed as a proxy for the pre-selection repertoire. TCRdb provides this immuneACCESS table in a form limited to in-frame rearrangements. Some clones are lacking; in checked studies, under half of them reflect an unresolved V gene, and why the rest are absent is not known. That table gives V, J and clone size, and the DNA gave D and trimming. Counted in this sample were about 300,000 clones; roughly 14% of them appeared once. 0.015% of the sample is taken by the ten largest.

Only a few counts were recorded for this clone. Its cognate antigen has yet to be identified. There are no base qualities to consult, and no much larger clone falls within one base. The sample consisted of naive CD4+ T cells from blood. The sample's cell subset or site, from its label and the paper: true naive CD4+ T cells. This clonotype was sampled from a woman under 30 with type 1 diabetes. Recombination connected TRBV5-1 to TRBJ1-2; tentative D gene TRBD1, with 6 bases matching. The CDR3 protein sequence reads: CASSFNPGTPSFNYGYTF. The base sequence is TGCGCCAGCAGCTTTAACCCCGGGACACCTAGCTTCAACTATGGCTACACCTTC.